The clone carrying this T cell receptor (beta chain) showed up just a few times. Its specificity is unknown. This record belongs to a study of T cell repertoires in cytomegalovirus infection. Turning to the study itself: Both CMV infection and a matching HLA type were indicated by public TCR beta signatures.

CDR1 SGHTA and CDR2 FQGNSA come from the germline V gene. V lost 4 bases and J lost 8, with 11 bases in between. The CDR3 has 13 amino acids. TCRdb recomputed calls from the reads with MiXCR, one row per CDR3 protein. The table includes some 400,000 distinct CDR3 sequences, around 18% detected once. Points from the study as a whole: HLA-C-restricted, CMV-specific TCR beta clonotypes were dominant ex vivo.

The sequence came from a human donor in good health (CMV status not recorded). Some clones in this sample may be carry-over from other donors' samples. Sample: PBMCs. The J gene is TRBJ1-4, the V gene TRBV7-2, with D possibly being TRBD1 (5 bases). CDR3 coding DNA: TGTGCCAGCAGCTCCCCGGGGGACGAAAAACTGTTTTTT. Translated: CASSSPGDEKLFF.